The 16 T cell receptor beta chains below all came from one sample that was sequenced in a study of cytomegalovirus exposure and HLA in healthy donors. Vbeta (60) and Jbeta (13) primers were used in the PCR. Clones were read by immunoSEQ multiplex PCR, and TCRdb kept only the in-frame ones, dropping some. This sample has around 100,000 clones, with less than 80% found just once. Sequencing used PBMCs. These receptors all stem from a woman aged 40 to 50 in good health and CMV-seropositive.

This clone was counted a few times. The J gene is TRBJ1-3, the V gene TRBV19; D remains ambiguous. Trimming removed 5 bases from V and 1 base from J, with 12 bases in between. Germline CDR1 is LNHDA and CDR2 is SQIVND (reference sequence). The length of the CDR3 is 15 residues. The CDR3 DNA sequence: TGTGCCAGTAGTCAAACCGGTTGGTCTGGAAACACCATATATTTT. As protein: CASSQTGWSGNTIYF.

This clone was seen only once. This chain links TRBV2 with TRBJ2-2; unclear D gene. Deletions cut 2 bases from V and 1 base from J, with 8 bases between. Germline V gene lookup returns CDR1 SNHLY and CDR2 FYNNEI. The CDR3 loop spans 15 amino acids. The CDR3 bases are TGTGCCAGCAGTGAAAGGCGACTGAACACCGGGGAGCTGTTTTTT. Translated: CASSERRLNTGELFF. Using reference TRBV2 and TRBJ2-2 for the parts outside the CDR3, the full variable domain is EPEVTQTPSHQVTQMGQEVILRCVPISNHLYFYWYRQILGQKVEFLVSFYNNEISEKSEIFDDQFSVERPDGSNFTLKIRSTKLEDSAMYFCASSERRLNTGELFFGEGSRLTVL.

This clone was observed a handful of times. The chain employs TRBV19 and TRBJ2-2, with D possibly TRBD1 on 6 matching bases. This CDR3 is built from 14 residues. Germline assignment: CDR1 LNHDA and CDR2 SQIVND (reference sequence). The V and J ends lost 5 bases and 8 bases respectively, with 15 bases between them. CDR3 coding DNA: TGTGCCAGTAGTGTCATACAGGGACGGGGGGAGCTGTTTTTT. Residues: CASSVIQGRGELFF. Using reference TRBV19 and TRBJ2-2 for the parts outside the CDR3, the full variable domain is DGGITQSPKYLFRKEGQNVTLSCEQNLNHDAMYWYRQDPGQGLRLIYYSQIVNDFQKGDIAEGYSVSREKKESFPLTVTSAQKNPTAFYLCASSVIQGRGELFFGEGSRLTVL.

This rearrangement joins TRBV5-1 to TRBJ2-1, with no clear D. There are 14 residues in the CDR3. The V end was cut by 0 bases, the J end by 3 bases, with 7 bases between. The germline gives CDR1 SGHRS, CDR2 YFSETQ. CDR3 sequence: CASSLDRNYNEQFF. CDR3 DNA sequence: TGCGCCAGCAGCTTGGACAGAAACTACAATGAGCAGTTCTTC.

CDR3 loop: CSVERETSATDTQYF. The DNA for the CDR3 is TGCAGCGTTGAACGGGAGACTAGCGCCACAGATACGCAGTATTTT. This chain joins TRBV29-1 and TRBJ2-3; 8 nucleotides line up with TRBD2. V shed 2 bases, J shed 2 bases, and the junction held 6 bases outside the gene matches. In germline, CDR1 is SQVTM, CDR2 ANQGSEA. This CDR3 region has 15 residues.

The chain joins TRBV4-1 to TRBJ2-3; TRBD1 aligns across 7 bases. This CDR3 comprises 16 residues. Germline-derived CDR1 and CDR2 are MGHRA and YSYEKL. After removal of 4 bases from V and 5 bases from J, the junction contained 12 bases not matched to a gene. The CDR3 coding sequence is TGCGCCAGCAGCCCCTGGGACAGCTCAAAGGGAGATACGCAGTATTTT. Protein sequence: CASSPWDSSKGDTQYF.

The chain uses TRBV29-1 and TRBJ2-3, with TRBD2 as a possible D gene (5 bases). Germline CDR1 is SQVTM and CDR2 is ANQGSEA. V lost 3 bases to trimming and J lost 4 bases, with 11 bases between them. The CDR3 runs to 13 residues. The DNA of the CDR3 is TGCAGCGTTGATCCACTAGGTGCAGATACGCAGTATTTT. Its protein is CSVDPLGADTQYF.

The V call is TRBV27, the J call TRBJ2-2, with TRBD1 as a possible D gene (6 bases). The CDR3 is 15 residues long. Trimming left V 8 bases short and J 6 bases short, with 19 bases between. CDR1 and CDR2 from the germline V gene are MNHEY and SMNVEV (reference sequence). This CDR3 reads CASRNRALEPGELFF. CDR3 DNA sequence: TGTGCCAGCCGGAACAGGGCCCTAGAACCCGGGGAGCTGTTTTTT.

V gene TRBV27 combines with J gene TRBJ1-1; 10 positions agree with TRBD1. The V gene end was trimmed by 6 bases and the J gene end by 5 bases; junction bases not matched to a gene: 3. This CDR3 region has 13 residues. In germline, CDR1 is MNHEY, CDR2 SMNVEV (reference sequence). CDR3 DNA sequence: TGTGCCAGCAGCGGACAGGGGGGGACTGAAGCTTTCTTT. Translated, it gives CASSGQGGTEAFF.

As regards this clone: It differs at one base from a far larger clone, so likely a read error. Other DNA sequences in this specimen translate into the identical CDR3. The chain employs TRBV4-1 and TRBJ2-3; TRBD1 agrees at 10 bases. Trimming cost V 3 bases and J 3 bases; bases outside gene matches: 6. The V gene's germline CDR1 is MGHRA and CDR2 YSYEKL. This CDR3 is built from 16 residues. DNA for the CDR3: TGCGCCAGCAGCCAGACGGACAGGGGGACGACAGATACGCAGTATTTT. Amino acids: CASSQTDRGTTDTQYF.

V and J are TRBV27 and TRBJ2-5; 8 nucleotides align to TRBD2. V lost 4 bases, J lost 9 bases, and 13 bases stayed unmatched. Germline-derived CDR1 and CDR2 are MNHEY and SMNVEV (reference sequence). This CDR3 comprises 15 residues. The DNA for the CDR3 is TGTGCCAGCAGTTCGCAATTCAACCAAGCGGGGGCCCAGTACTTC. It encodes CASSSQFNQAGAQYF.

This clone was observed a handful of times. This sequence joins TRBV5-1 and TRBJ2-7; tentatively, D is TRBD2 (5 bases). V was trimmed by 0 bases and J by 6 bases, leaving 13 bases between them. The CDR3 covers 14 residues. In germline, CDR1 is SGHRS, CDR2 YFSETQ. The CDR3 DNA sequence: TGCGCCAGCAGCTTGGGGGGTGAAAGCGGCGAGCAGTACTTC. It codes for CASSLGGESGEQYF.

Relative to its sample, this clone is medium-sized. This rearrangement joins TRBV29-1 to TRBJ2-4; TRBD2 aligns across 14 bases. Germline V gene sequence: CDR1 SQVTM, CDR2 ANQGSEA. Germline trimming cut 7 bases from V and 10 bases from J; bases unmatched to any gene: 9. CDR3 size: 14 residues. The DNA of the CDR3 is TGCAGCGCTTCCGGGACTAGCGGGAGTTGGATTCAGTACTTC. It translates to CSASGTSGSWIQYF.

The V gene is TRBV6-5, the J gene TRBJ2-5, with TRBD2 matching over 7 bases. Germline CDR1 MNHEY, CDR2 SVGAGI. The junction had 11 bases not matched to a gene; V was cut back by 2 bases and J by 5 bases. The CDR3 length is 16 residues. In nucleotides, the CDR3 is TGTGCCAGCAGTTACGAAGGCGGCCGGGAGGAGGAGACCCAGTACTTC. This gives the protein CASSYEGGREEETQYF.

This chain links TRBV6-1 with TRBJ2-3; D call uncertain. Germline V gene sequence: CDR1 MNHNS, CDR2 SASEGT. The CDR3 length is 14 residues. Trimming shortened V by 6 bases and J by 0 bases, and 10 bases separated the two germline ends. For the CDR3, the DNA is TGTGCCAGCAGCTCGCGGCCTAGCACAGATACGCAGTATTTT. This encodes CASSSRPSTDTQYF.

Comment on this clone: An end of the junction does not agree with germline; a read error may underlie this. The V and J genes are TRBV10-3 and TRBJ2-7; D uncertain. The CDR3 has 13 amino acids. Germline values: CDR1 ENHRY, CDR2 SYGVKD. For the CDR3, the DNA is TGTGCCATCGGTGATTATTTCCCCCTCGAGCAGTACTTC. Translation gives CAIGDYFPLEQYF.